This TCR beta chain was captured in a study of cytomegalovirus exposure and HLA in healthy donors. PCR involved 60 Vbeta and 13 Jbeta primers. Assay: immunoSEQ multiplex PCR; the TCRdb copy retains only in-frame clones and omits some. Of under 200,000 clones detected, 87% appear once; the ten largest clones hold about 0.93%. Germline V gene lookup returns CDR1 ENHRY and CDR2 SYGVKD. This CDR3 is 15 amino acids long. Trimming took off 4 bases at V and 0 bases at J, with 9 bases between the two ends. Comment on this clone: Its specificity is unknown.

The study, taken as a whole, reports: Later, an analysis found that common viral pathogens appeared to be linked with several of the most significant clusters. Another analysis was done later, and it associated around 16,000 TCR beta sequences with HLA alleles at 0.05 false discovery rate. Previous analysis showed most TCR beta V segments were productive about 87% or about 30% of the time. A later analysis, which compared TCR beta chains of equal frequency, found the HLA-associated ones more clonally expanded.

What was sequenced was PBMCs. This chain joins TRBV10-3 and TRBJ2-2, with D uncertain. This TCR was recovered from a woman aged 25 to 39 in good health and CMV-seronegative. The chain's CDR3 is CAISVNTANTGELFF. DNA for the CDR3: TGTGCCATCAGTGTAAACACCGCGAACACCGGGGAGCTGTTTTTT.